The 24 T cell receptor beta chains below were found in one sample sequenced in a study of blood T cell repertoires in COVID-19. Some clones are missing from TCRdb's copy, which holds only in-frame ones; the method was immunoSEQ multiplex PCR. Altogether 130,000 or so clones are present, 77% being singletons, with the ten largest covering over 6.5%. The source material was peripheral blood. These TCRs come from a human donor in a cohort sampled during active COVID-19.

The chain uses TRBV30 and TRBJ2-5, with 8 positions matching TRBD2. This CDR3 has 15 amino acids. J gave up 4 bases and V 2 bases, and 9 bases lay outside the gene matches. CDR1 GTSNPN and CDR2 SVGIG come from the germline V gene (reference sequence). DNA for the CDR3: TGTGCCTGGAGTCTACCGGGGGCGGGGGGAGAGACCCAGTACTTC. It is translated as CAWSLPGAGGETQYF.

The CDR3 is CASTTGRGNEKLFF. The CDR3 nucleotides are TGTGCCAGCACCACTGGCCGGGGGAATGAAAAACTGTTTTTT. The chain combines TRBV6-6 with TRBJ1-4; tentative D call: TRBD1 (5 bases). CDR3 size: 14 residues. V was shortened by 7 bases and J by 5 bases, with 14 bases between the two germline ends. Germline CDR1 and CDR2: MNHNY and SVGAGI (reference sequence).

The chain joins TRBV3-1 (or the pseudogene TRBV3-2) to TRBJ1-1; D possibly corresponds to TRBD1 (6 bases). V dropped 1 base and J dropped 14 bases, with 17 bases sitting between them. Germline CDR1 is LGHDT and CDR2 is YNNKEL (reference sequence). The CDR3 sequence is 13 residues long. The CDR3 DNA reads TGTGCCAGCAGCCAAGGGGAGGGAACAGGGATCTTCTTT. Translated: CASSQGEGTGIFF.

V gene TRBV5-6 combines with J gene TRBJ1-1, with 8 bases identical to TRBD1. Trimming cost V 4 bases and J 6 bases; bases outside gene matches: 5. CDR1 and CDR2 from the germline V gene are SGHDT and YYEEEE. The CDR3 sequence is 13 residues long. The CDR3 DNA sequence: TGTGCCAGCAGCAATCCAGGGGGCTCTGAAGCTTTCTTT. Residues: CASSNPGGSEAFF.

V gene TRBV4-1 combines with J gene TRBJ2-1, with 7 bases matching TRBD2. V lost 4 bases to trimming and J lost 5 bases; unmatched junction nucleotides: 8. CDR1 MGHRA and CDR2 YSYEKL come from the germline V gene. This CDR3 has 15 residues. The CDR3 loop is CASSPSSLADNEQFF. The DNA of the CDR3 is TGCGCCAGCAGCCCGTCAAGCCTAGCGGACAATGAGCAGTTCTTC.

The chain links TRBV18 to TRBJ2-7; no reliable D call. The V end lost 0 bases, the J end lost 1 base, and 7 bases lay between the germline ends. The CDR3 is made up of 14 amino acids. CDR1 and CDR2 from the germline V gene are KGHSH and LQKENI. The CDR3 protein is CASSPPSQSYEQYF. In DNA, the CDR3 is TGTGCCAGCTCACCACCATCCCAGTCCTACGAGCAGTACTTC.

V usage is TRBV5-1 and J usage is TRBJ1-1; 10 bases are shared with TRBD1. The germline CDR1 and CDR2 sequences are SGHRS and YFSETQ. After removal of 0 bases from V and 5 bases from J, the junction contained 10 bases not matched to a gene. There are 17 residues in the CDR3. The CDR3 coding sequence is TGCGCCAGCAGCTTGGGGGACAGGGGCTTTGTAGGGACTGAAGCTTTCTTT. Translated, it gives CASSLGDRGFVGTEAFF.

The chain couples TRBV29-1 to TRBJ2-7; 11 bases map to TRBD1. CDR1 is SQVTM, CDR2 ANQGSEA, per germline. V gave up 5 bases and J gave up 6 bases; unmatched junction bases: 3. The CDR3 is made up of 12 amino acids. CDR3 bases: TGCAGCGTTAGGACAGGGGGCCTCGAGCAGTACTTC. It yields the protein CSVRTGGLEQYF.

The chain recombines TRBV7-6 with TRBJ2-3, with D unresolved. The V end was cut by 1 base, the J end by 4 bases, with 6 bases between. The CDR3 contains 13 residues. Germline lookup yields CDR1 SGHVS and CDR2 FNYEAQ. CDR3 sequence (DNA): TGTGCCAGCAGCTTAGGAGGCTCAGATACGCAGTATTTT. This encodes CASSLGGSDTQYF.

This clone was seen once. The chain links TRBV2 to TRBJ2-7, with D uncertain. CDR1 and CDR2 (germline): SNHLY, FYNNEI. Trimming removed 1 base from V and 6 bases from J, with 10 bases in between. The CDR3 is 13 amino acids. Here the CDR3 reads CASSEDDFLEQYF. CDR3 sequence (DNA): TGTGCCAGCAGTGAAGACGACTTTCTCGAGCAGTACTTC. Full variable domain (missing parts from reference TRBV2 and TRBJ2-7): EPEVTQTPSHQVTQMGQEVILRCVPISNHLYFYWYRQILGQKVEFLVSFYNNEISEKSEIFDDQFSVERPDGSNFTLKIRSTKLEDSAMYFCASSEDDFLEQYFGPGTRLTVT.

The V and J genes are TRBV5-6 and TRBJ1-1; D might be TRBD1 (5 bases). The germline V and J ends were trimmed by 0 bases and 3 bases, with 15 bases remaining between them. Germline CDR1 reads SGHDT; CDR2 reads YYEEEE. This CDR3 region has 16 residues. The CDR3, as DNA: TGTGCCAGCAGCTTGGCCGGGGGACTTTGGGACACTGAAGCTTTCTTT. Protein product: CASSLAGGLWDTEAFF.

The chain employs TRBV6-5 and TRBJ2-5; a weak D match, TRBD2 (6 bases). The V gene's germline CDR1 is MNHEY and CDR2 SVGAGI. The length of the CDR3 is 15 residues. With 2 bases removed from V and 4 bases from J, the gap between germline ends came to 14 bases. CDR3 nucleotides: TGTGCCAGCAGTTACGGGCTGGGGGGACGAGAGACCCAGTACTTC. It yields the protein CASSYGLGGRETQYF.

The chain has TRBV5-1 and TRBJ1-6; D gene unclear. V gave up 0 bases and J gave up 10 bases, with 17 bases separating them. CDR3 size: 16 residues. Germline loops: CDR1 SGHRS, CDR2 YFSETQ. The CDR3 DNA sequence: TGCGCCAGCAGCTTGGATGTAAGCAGAGGGATGTCACCCCTCCACTTT. It is translated as CASSLDVSRGMSPLHF.

The V and J genes are TRBV18 and TRBJ1-1; D gene ambiguous. The CDR3 consists of 15 residues. Germline assignment: CDR1 KGHSH and CDR2 LQKENI. V lost 0 bases and J lost 0, with 8 bases in between. The CDR3 protein is CASSPPKQLNTEAFF. The CDR3 coding sequence is TGTGCCAGCTCACCACCTAAACAGCTGAACACTGAAGCTTTCTTT.

The chain carries TRBV27 and TRBJ2-5, with 9 bases identical to TRBD1. Germline V lookup: CDR1 MNHEY, CDR2 SMNVEV (reference sequence). The junction had 17 bases not matched to a gene; V was cut back by 0 bases and J by 0 bases. This CDR3 has 21 residues. CDR3 loop: CASSLSGRRGQGQLYQETQYF. As DNA, the CDR3 is TGTGCCAGCAGTTTATCTGGACGACGGGGACAGGGCCAATTGTACCAAGAGACCCAGTACTTC.

The J gene is TRBJ1-3, the V gene TRBV19, with TRBD1 as a possible D gene (6 bases). Germline CDR1 is LNHDA and CDR2 is SQIVND (reference sequence). This CDR3 comprises 15 residues. V lost 5 bases, J lost 3 bases, and 14 bases lay in between. The CDR3 loop reads CASSLRGGIGNTIYF. CDR3 bases: TGTGCCAGTAGTCTCAGGGGAGGGATTGGAAACACCATATATTTT.

V is TRBV6-4 and J is TRBJ2-1, with TRBD1 matching 9 bases. CDR1 MRHNA and CDR2 SNTAGT come from the germline V gene. There are 14 residues in the CDR3. V was pared by 4 bases and J by 6 bases, with 4 bases of the junction left unmatched. The CDR3 is CASSAETGGNEQFF. CDR3 bases: TGTGCCAGCAGTGCAGAGACAGGGGGCAATGAGCAGTTCTTC.

The V gene is TRBV15, the J gene TRBJ1-1, with D perhaps matching TRBD1 (6 bases). This CDR3 is 13 amino acids long. Between the trimmed V and J ends, which lost 3 bases and 4 bases, there was a span of 9 bases. Germline values: CDR1 LNHNV, CDR2 YYDKDF (reference sequence). CDR3 sequence reads: CATSSDRPTEAFF. The CDR3 DNA is TGTGCCACCAGCAGCGACAGGCCCACTGAAGCTTTCTTT.

The rearrangement uses TRBV5-1 and TRBJ1-5; TRBD1 matches at 9 bases. The CDR3 contains 15 residues. The ends lost 4 bases at V and 2 bases at J; junction bases unmatched: 4. Germline lookup yields CDR1 SGHRS and CDR2 YFSETQ. The CDR3 nucleotides read TGCGCCAGCAGCCGGACAGGGGAGGGCAATCAGCCCCAGCATTTT. Translating it yields CASSRTGEGNQPQHF.

This sequence joins TRBV11-3 and TRBJ1-1, with D possibly being TRBD1 (5 bases). This CDR3 region has 15 residues. Trimming shortened V by 6 bases and J by 5 bases, and 19 bases separated the two germline ends. CDR1 and CDR2 from the germline V gene are SGHNT and YENEEA. CDR3 nucleotide sequence: TGTGCCAGCAGTTCCGGGCCCCCGGAGGGGACTGAAGCTTTCTTT. Encoded protein: CASSSGPPEGTEAFF. Variable domain in full (rest from reference TRBV11-3 and TRBJ1-1): EAGVVQSPRYKIIEKKQPVAFWCNPISGHNTLYWYLQNLGQGPELLIRYENEEAVDDSQLPKDRFSAERLKGVDSTLKIQPAELGDSAVYLCASSSGPPEGTEAFFGQGTRLTVV.

The CDR3, as DNA: TGTGCCAGCAGAGCCATGCTATCCGGGACAGGGGGCTTTTGGGATGAAAAACTGTTTTTT. This codes for CASRAMLSGTGGFWDEKLFF. This sequence joins TRBV27 and TRBJ1-4; 12 nucleotides match TRBD1. The J segment lost 6 bases and the V segment lost 6 bases, leaving 20 bases of the junction unmatched. CDR1 is MNHEY and CDR2 is SMNVEV in the germline V gene (reference sequence). The CDR3 extends over 20 amino acids.

Of note for this clone: A far bigger clonotype differs at one base, so this is likely a read error. V gene TRBV7-9 combines with J gene TRBJ2-7, with a tentative D call TRBD1 (6 bases). The CDR3 is 12 amino acids. V was clipped by 5 bases and J by 3 bases, with 8 bases between them. Germline lookup yields CDR1 SEHNR and CDR2 FQNEAQ (reference sequence). The CDR3 nucleotides are TGTGCCAGCAGCCGGGACATCTACGAGCAGTACTTC. Amino acids: CASSRDIYEQYF.

In this sample, this clone turned up once. The V call is TRBV7-3, the J call TRBJ1-5; D not certain. The CDR3 covers 18 residues. The germline V gene encodes CDR1 SGHTA and CDR2 FQGTGA. V lost 5 bases to trimming and J lost 0 bases, with 20 bases between them. The CDR3 region is CASSTTPAYKNSNQPQHF. For the CDR3, the DNA is TGTGCCAGCAGCACTACCCCCGCCTACAAGAATAGCAATCAGCCCCAGCATTTT. Looking up the rest from reference TRBV7-3 and TRBJ1-5 gives the full variable domain: GAGVSQTPSNKVTEKGKYVELRCDPISGHTALYWYRQSLGQGPEFLIYFQGTGAADDSGLPNDRFFAVRPEGSVSTLKIQRTERGDSAVYLCASSTTPAYKNSNQPQHFGDGTRLSIL.

The V and J genes are TRBV6-6 and TRBJ2-7; TRBD1 agrees at 8 bases. Losses at the gene ends were 2 bases for V and 5 bases for J; bases not matched to a gene: 8. From germline, CDR1 is MNHNY and CDR2 SVGAGI (reference sequence). CDR3 length: 15 amino acids. CDR3 protein: CASSYLTGANNEQYF. CDR3 DNA: TGTGCCAGCAGTTACCTGACAGGGGCAAATAACGAGCAGTACTTC.